This T cell receptor (beta chain) was recovered during a study of CD8 T cells in Susac syndrome. This clonotype was observed a single time. Random hexamers primed reverse transcription of 0.5 to 1 ug RNA. In TCRdb, the immunoSEQ multiplex PCR reads were re-called with MiXCR into one record per CDR3 protein. Counted here are 250,000 to 300,000 distinct CDR3 sequences, about 88% occurring once; the ten biggest clones make up around 0.18%. CDR3 length: 15 residues. Germline CDR1 SEHNR, CDR2 FQNEAQ (reference sequence). Trimming removed 1 base from V and 7 bases from J, with 14 bases in between. This clonotype was sampled from a human donor with multiple sclerosis. The gene calls are TRBV7-9 and TRBJ1-5; D not resolved. The sample taken for sequencing was CD8+ T cells from PBMCs. The CDR3 bases are TGTGCCAGCAGCTTAGTAGGTGGTGTAAACCAGCCCCAGCATTTT. Amino acids: CASSLVGGVNQPQHF.